These 29 T cell receptor beta chains were all obtained from the same sample, sequenced in a study of CD8 T cells in ankylosing spondylitis. TCRdb called the 5' RACE reads again in MiXCR, with one record for every CDR3 protein. The table has around 250,000 distinct CDR3 sequences, about 10% seen once; the top ten hold under 7%. Specimen: blood, either unsorted or a sorted T cell fraction (not recorded which). These receptor sequences come from a male donor with ankylosing spondylitis or in good health (not recorded which).

The V call is TRBV10-3, the J call TRBJ2-1, with 9 bases fitting TRBD1. Per the germline V gene, CDR1 is ENHRY and CDR2 is SYGVKD. The CDR3 is 19 amino acids. The V segment lost 5 bases and the J segment 4 bases; nucleotides outside the gene matches: 18. The CDR3 here is CAISYRDRDPSPKYNEQFF. For the CDR3, the DNA is TGTGCCATCAGTTACCGGGACAGGGACCCTAGCCCCAAATACAATGAGCAGTTCTTC.

This clonotype was seen ten or more times. The chain uses TRBV4-2 and TRBJ2-1; 11 positions match TRBD2. CDR1 and CDR2 from the germline V gene are LGHNA and YNFKEQ. The CDR3 is 23 residues long. J was trimmed by 0 bases and V by 0 bases; bases with no gene match: 19. In nucleotides, the CDR3 is TGTGCCAGCAGCCAAGAGGGACTAGCGTGGATGACTAGCGGGGCGAGCTCCTACAATGAGCAGTTCTTC. Encoded protein: CASSQEGLAWMTSGASSYNEQFF.

This rearrangement joins TRBV9 to TRBJ2-3; the D is unclear. This CDR3 is built from 13 residues. Germline V gene sequence: CDR1 SGDLS, CDR2 YYNGEE. Deletions cut 0 bases from V and 3 bases from J, with 5 bases between. The CDR3 region has the DNA TGTGCCAGCAGCGTAGTCTCTACAGATACGCAGTATTTT. It specifies CASSVVSTDTQYF.

This clonotype showed up just a few times. This chain uses TRBV28 with TRBJ2-7, with 10 bases identical to TRBD1. The CDR3 consists of 15 residues. V trimming: 6 bases; J trimming: 3 bases; junction bases outside the gene matches: 8. Per the germline V gene, CDR1 is MDHEN and CDR2 is SYDVKM. The DNA for the CDR3 is TGTGCCAGCAGGGATTCGGGACAGGGGATCTACGAGCAGTACTTC. Translation: CASRDSGQGIYEQYF.

This clonotype was counted many times. The V call is TRBV5-1, the J call TRBJ2-5, with 9 bases aligning to TRBD2. The J segment lost 4 bases and the V segment lost 0 bases, leaving 7 bases of the junction unmatched. The CDR3 consists of 16 residues. From germline, CDR1 is SGHRS and CDR2 YFSETQ. The CDR3 DNA follows: TGCGCCAGCAGCTTGGACGCGGGGGGGCCTATAGAGACCCAGTACTTC. Translation gives CASSLDAGGPIETQYF.

This clonotype has a handful of counts. The rearrangement joins TRBV12-3 or TRBV12-4 to TRBJ2-3; D uncertain. CDR3 length: 14 amino acids. The ends were cut back, 6 bases at V and 4 bases at J, with 14 bases in the middle. The chain's CDR3 is CASSPDAWADTQYF. The CDR3 DNA sequence: TGTGCCAGCAGCCCCGACGCCTGGGCAGATACGCAGTATTTT.

This clonotype was seen more than once but under ten times. CDR3 region: CSVDAGKTTDTQYF. CDR3 nucleotide sequence: TGCAGCGTTGATGCCGGAAAGACCACAGATACGCAGTATTTT. The gene calls are TRBV29-1 and TRBJ2-3; D unclear. Germline V gene data show CDR1 as SQVTM and CDR2 as ANQGSEA. Trimming took 3 bases from V and 2 from J, leaving 12 bases between them. This CDR3 region has 14 residues.

This clonotype has at least ten counts. The chain recombines TRBV6-1 with TRBJ2-5; tentatively, D is TRBD1 (5 bases). Deletions cut 1 base from V and 5 bases from J, with 8 bases between. CDR1 is MNHNS and CDR2 is SASEGT in the germline V gene. The CDR3 spans 13 residues. The CDR3 DNA reads TGTGCCAGCAGTGAAGTGGGGCCCGAGACCCAGTACTTC. Its protein product is CASSEVGPETQYF.

There are many counts of this clonotype. The chain employs TRBV29-1 and TRBJ2-1; 7 bases match TRBD1. Germline V gene data show CDR1 as SQVTM and CDR2 as ANQGSEA. V trimming: 3 bases; J trimming: 9 bases; junction bases outside the gene matches: 8. CDR3 length: 13 amino acids. The CDR3 sequence: CSVETGNGGEQFF. In nucleotides, the CDR3 is TGCAGCGTTGAGACAGGGAATGGGGGTGAGCAGTTCTTC.

This clonotype was counted at least ten times. CDR3 bases: TGCAGTGCTACTATTCGGGTGGCAGAGACCCAGTACTTC. Translating it yields CSATIRVAETQYF. V gene TRBV20-1 combines with J gene TRBJ2-5, with unresolved D. Germline CDR1 DFQATT, CDR2 SNEGSKA (reference sequence). The germline V and J ends were trimmed by 4 bases and 4 bases, with 13 bases remaining between them. The CDR3 covers 13 residues.

This clonotype was counted only a few times. Here the CDR3 DNA reads TGCGCCAGCAGCCCTGGGACAGGGGGCGAGCAGTACTTC. Protein: CASSPGTGGEQYF. The chain combines TRBV5-1 with TRBJ2-7, with 11 bases identical to TRBD1. Germline CDR1 SGHRS, CDR2 YFSETQ. The CDR3 spans 13 residues. V lost 4 bases, J lost 6 bases, and 3 bases stayed unmatched.

The chain has TRBV29-1 and TRBJ2-1; weak D call: TRBD2 (6 bases). The CDR3 has 15 amino acids. CDR1 and CDR2 (germline): SQVTM, ANQGSEA. Trimming shortened V by 6 bases and J by 0 bases, and 15 bases separated the two germline ends. CDR3 amino acids: CSVSDTSLSYNEQFF. In DNA form, the CDR3 reads TGCAGCGTCAGCGATACTAGCCTCTCCTACAATGAGCAGTTCTTC.

This clonotype has a count of ten or more. This chain connects TRBV12-3 or TRBV12-4 to TRBJ1-5; D is unresolved. The CDR3 is 13 residues long. V was clipped by 5 bases and J by 3 bases, with 8 bases between them. The CDR3 sequence is CASSTQLNQPQHF. The CDR3 nucleotides read TGTGCCAGCAGTACACAGCTCAATCAGCCCCAGCATTTT.

This clonotype has only a few counts. The genes are TRBV5-1 and TRBJ1-6, with a possible D match to TRBD1 (5 bases). The CDR3 totals 15 residues. CDR1 SGHRS and CDR2 YFSETQ come from the germline V gene. V lost 0 bases and J 9 bases, leaving 13 bases between the germline ends. The chain's CDR3 is CASSLDGREFSPLHF. The CDR3 DNA sequence: TGCGCCAGCAGCTTGGATGGCAGGGAGTTTTCACCCCTCCACTTT.

Ten or more counts support this clonotype. V is TRBV6-5 and J is TRBJ2-3; 8 bases agree with TRBD1. The CDR3 sequence is 16 residues long. The V gene's germline CDR1 is MNHEY and CDR2 SVGAGI. V shed 0 bases and J 3 bases; nucleotides not matched to a gene: 5. The CDR3 spells CASSYSLGTGTDTQYF. The CDR3 DNA sequence: TGTGCCAGCAGTTACTCTTTGGGGACAGGAACAGATACGCAGTATTTT.

In its sample, this clonotype was seen many times. The chain employs TRBV12-3 or TRBV12-4 and TRBJ2-1; D possibly corresponds to TRBD1 (6 bases). Trimming took off 5 bases at V and 13 bases at J, with 18 bases between the two ends. The CDR3 sequence is 13 residues long. Here the CDR3 reads CASSRSWGPGQFF. CDR3 coding DNA: TGTGCCAGCAGTAGATCGTGGGGGCCTGGCCAGTTCTTC.

This clonotype has more than one count but fewer than ten. The rearrangement joins TRBV28 to TRBJ2-2; 8 nucleotides match TRBD2. The CDR3 has 16 amino acids. CDR1 and CDR2 (germline): MDHEN, SYDVKM. Losses at the gene ends were 5 bases for V and 6 bases for J; bases not matched to a gene: 11. In DNA, the CDR3 is TGTGCCAGCAGTCTGGGGGCAGCGGGAGAGGCCGGGGAGCTGTTTTTT. This encodes CASSLGAAGEAGELFF.

Only a few counts were recorded for this clonotype. This chain links TRBV14 with TRBJ2-2; 7 bases agree with TRBD1. In germline, CDR1 is SGHDN, CDR2 FVKESK. The CDR3 runs to 15 residues. Trimming cost V 4 bases and J 2 bases; bases outside gene matches: 4. The CDR3 nucleotides are TGTGCCAGCAGCCGGCGACAGGGTAACACCGGGGAGCTGTTTTTT. It specifies CASSRRQGNTGELFF.

In its sample, this clonotype was seen many times. The gene calls are TRBV6-9 and TRBJ2-1, with TRBD1 matching 8 bases. The CDR3 contains 13 residues. Trimming at V came to 3 bases and at J to 8 bases, leaving 3 bases not matched to a gene. Germline V lookup: CDR1 MNHGY, CDR2 SVAAGI. The CDR3 protein is CASSYLTGDEQFF. CDR3 DNA: TGTGCCAGCAGTTACCTGACAGGGGATGAGCAGTTCTTC.

The rearrangement joins TRBV20-1 to TRBJ2-1; 7 bases align to TRBD2. Germline trimming cut 6 bases from V and 9 bases from J; bases unmatched to any gene: 14. Germline V CDR1 and CDR2: DFQATT, SNEGSKA (reference sequence). This CDR3 is built from 14 residues. The CDR3 sequence is CSAPDLTGGGEQFF. The CDR3 bases are TGCAGTGCCCCAGACCTGACTGGGGGGGGTGAGCAGTTCTTC.

The V and J genes are TRBV7-9 and TRBJ2-5; D is uncertain. Per germline, CDR1 SEHNR and CDR2 FQNEAQ (reference sequence). V shed 5 bases and J shed 2 bases, with 15 bases lying between them. The CDR3 totals 15 residues. The CDR3 sequence: CASSPLSRLQETQYF. The CDR3 DNA sequence: TGTGCCAGCAGCCCCCTCTCAAGATTACAAGAGACCCAGTACTTC. Variable domain in full (rest from reference TRBV7-9 and TRBJ2-5): DTGVSQNPRHKITKRGQNVTFRCDPISEHNRLYWYRQTLGQGPEFLTYFQNEAQLEKSRLLSDRFSAERPKGSFSTLEIQRTEQGDSAMYLCASSPLSRLQETQYFGPGTRLLVL.

This clonotype was seen repeatedly, ten times or more. This chain links TRBV2 with TRBJ1-2, with 7 nucleotides matching TRBD1. The V gene end was trimmed by 3 bases and the J gene end by 5 bases; junction bases not matched to a gene: 0. The CDR3 loop spans 12 amino acids. The germline V gene encodes CDR1 SNHLY and CDR2 FYNNEI. Written as DNA, the CDR3 is TGTGCCAGCAGTGAGGGACAGTATGGCTACACCTTC. It translates to CASSEGQYGYTF.

This clonotype appeared many times. The gene calls are TRBV5-1 and TRBJ2-1; the D is unclear. The V end lost 6 bases, the J end lost 0 bases, and 10 bases lay between the germline ends. Per the germline V gene, CDR1 is SGHRS and CDR2 is YFSETQ. The CDR3 has 14 amino acids. The CDR3 region has the DNA TGCGCCAGCAATCATGAAAACTCCTACAATGAGCAGTTCTTC. Its translation: CASNHENSYNEQFF.

The rearrangement uses TRBV2 and TRBJ2-1; 13 bases are shared with TRBD2. The CDR3 runs to 15 residues. Germline CDR1 reads SNHLY; CDR2 reads FYNNEI. V dropped 6 bases and J dropped 4; count of bases not matched to a gene: 3. The CDR3 sequence: CASRRLAGGYNEQFF. CDR3 DNA sequence: TGTGCCAGCAGACGACTAGCGGGGGGTTACAATGAGCAGTTCTTC.

This clonotype was observed many times. The chain has TRBV12-3 or TRBV12-4 and TRBJ1-5; D not resolved. V was shortened by 3 bases and J by 0 bases, with 6 bases between the two germline ends. This CDR3 comprises 14 residues. CDR3 in amino acids: CASSFDISNQPQHF. The CDR3 bases are TGTGCCAGCAGTTTTGACATTAGCAATCAGCCCCAGCATTTT.

This clonotype has more than one count but fewer than ten. This chain links TRBV5-1 with TRBJ1-1; D gene unclear. Deletions cut 2 bases from V and 0 bases from J, with 23 bases between. Looked up from germline, CDR1 is SGHRS and CDR2 is YFSETQ. This CDR3 comprises 19 residues. CDR3 nucleotides: TGCGCCAGCAGCTTCACGGCCGGGCAGCCTAGGAGGATGAACACTGAAGCTTTCTTT. This codes for CASSFTAGQPRRMNTEAFF.

Note on this clonotype: A much larger clone differs by one base, so this may be a read error. The rearrangement joins TRBV9 to TRBJ2-1, with D possibly called TRBD1 or TRBD2 (6 bases each). Germline-derived CDR1 and CDR2 are SGDLS and YYNGEE. This CDR3 is built from 16 residues. The chain's CDR3 is CATSVSGGGLYNEQFF. The CDR3 bases are TGTGCCACCAGCGTGTCTGGAGGGGGGTTGTACAATGAGCAGTTCTTC.

In this sample, this clonotype turned up many times. The V call is TRBV15, the J call TRBJ2-3; D perhaps matches TRBD2 (5 bases). The V gene's germline CDR1 is LNHNV and CDR2 YYDKDF (reference sequence). The CDR3 has 14 residues. V was shortened by 5 bases and J by 3 bases, with 12 bases between the two germline ends. The CDR3 DNA follows: TGTGCCACCAGCGGAGGTGGCGGGACAGATACGCAGTATTTT. It specifies CATSGGGGTDTQYF.

This clonotype has more than one count but fewer than ten. This rearrangement joins TRBV5-5 to TRBJ2-4, with 8 bases aligning to TRBD1. J gave up 8 bases and V 3 bases, and 7 bases lay outside the gene matches. The CDR3 length is 14 residues. Germline assignment: CDR1 SGHKS and CDR2 YYEKEE (reference sequence). The DNA for the CDR3 is TGTGCCAGCAGCTGGGAGGACAGGGTAGACATTCAGTACTTC. Its protein product is CASSWEDRVDIQYF.